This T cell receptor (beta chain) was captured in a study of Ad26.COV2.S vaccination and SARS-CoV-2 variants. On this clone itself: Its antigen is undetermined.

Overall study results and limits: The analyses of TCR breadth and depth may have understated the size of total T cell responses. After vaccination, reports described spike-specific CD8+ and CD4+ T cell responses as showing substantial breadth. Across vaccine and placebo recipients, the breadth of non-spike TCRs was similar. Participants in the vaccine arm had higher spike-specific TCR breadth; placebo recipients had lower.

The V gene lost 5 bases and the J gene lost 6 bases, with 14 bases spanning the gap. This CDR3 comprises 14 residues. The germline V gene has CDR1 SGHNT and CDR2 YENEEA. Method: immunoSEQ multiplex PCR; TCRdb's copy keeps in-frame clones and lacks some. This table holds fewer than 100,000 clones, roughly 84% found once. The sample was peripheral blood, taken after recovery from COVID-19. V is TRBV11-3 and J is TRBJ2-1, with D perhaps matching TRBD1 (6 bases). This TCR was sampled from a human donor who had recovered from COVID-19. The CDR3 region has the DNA TGTGCCAGCAGCGCCCAAGGACAGTTCAATGAGCAGTTCTTC. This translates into CASSAQGQFNEQFF.